This T cell receptor beta chain emerged from a study of cytomegalovirus exposure and HLA in healthy donors (dated by TCRdb to about 2017). In the study overall: According to a later analysis, one platform produced both the 100 to 150 validation repertoires and the 620 or so repertoires of the first cohort. The study combined high-throughput TCR immunosequencing, statistical association of individual TCRs with disease status, and machine learning to predict cytomegalovirus infection status. Along with the roughly 700-subject first cohort, a separate validation cohort of roughly 110 different subjects was used. The aim of the study was to test whether cataloging public T cell receptors could identify signatures of past pathogen exposure.

The donors belonged to the validation cohort of about 130 subjects, which was separate from the approximately 700-subject first cohort. This clone was seen more than once but under ten times. Its antigen remains unidentified. No base qualities exist here, and no much larger clone lies one base off it. Here is what the overall study found, with its caveats: Subsequent analysis determined that TCRs grouped into clusters in the first cohort also showed a tendency toward co-occurrence across the 120 validation repertoires, and approximately 93% of cluster scores exceeded 0. A total of 150 to 200 TCR beta chains were listed by the study as associated with cytomegalovirus. A few of the identified cytomegalovirus-associated TCR beta chains were confirmed in vitro to be specific for cytomegalovirus antigens. A later analysis had no HLA typing for the validation cohort, so co-occurrence there was scored across all 110 or so repertoires. Most TCR sequences were seen in very few donors, while some public TCRs were found in many individuals. The authors suggested that the approach could potentially be extended to other disease states and immunological phenotypes. In both the original and validation cohorts, the classifier was reported to diagnose cytomegalovirus status with high specificity and sensitivity.

Ends trimmed: V by 5 bases, J by 4 bases; bases unmatched to a gene: 8. Including the terminal cysteine and phenylalanine, the CDR3 comprises 13 residues. Kept here is only the CDR3 DNA, which spans 39 bases and is read in frame from base 1. CDR1 and CDR2 were assigned from the germline V gene (reference sequence) as GTSNPN and SVGIG. Library creation used the immunoSEQ multiplex PCR assay. As for how the authors treated the data: A statistical classification framework was developed to diagnose cytomegalovirus status using the catalog of TCR beta chain sequences. TCRdb's version of the immuneACCESS table is confined to in-frame rearrangements and falls short of the full clone set. An unresolved V gene accounts for under half of the shortfall where checked; the remainder is of unknown origin. V, J and clone size are those of that table, while D and trimming were read from the DNA. Across this sample there are some 130,000 clones, with approximately 80% seen only once. Less than 35% of the sample goes to the ten largest clones.

The clonotype originates from a man younger than 40 in good health and CMV-seropositive. Material: PBMCs. This sequence uses TRBV30 and TRBJ2-7; 7 bases in the middle match TRBD1. CDR3 protein: CAWDQGVGYEQYF. In nucleotide form, the sequence is TGTGCCTGGGACCAGGGGGTCGGGTACGAGCAGTACTTC.